This T cell receptor (beta chain) originates from a study of blood T cell repertoires in COVID-19. This CDR3 has 16 amino acids. Germline loops: CDR1 SGHKS, CDR2 YYEKEE (reference sequence). V dropped 1 base and J dropped 4; count of bases not matched to a gene: 4. The method was immunoSEQ multiplex PCR; TCRdb's version includes in-frame clones alone and lacks a portion of them. The sample comprises 250,000 to 350,000 clones, 85% to 90% of which are singletons, and under 3.5% rests with the top ten. The chain combines TRBV5-5 with TRBJ2-1, with 11 bases identical to TRBD2. Sequenced sample: peripheral blood. The clonotype comes from a woman under 40 with COVID-19, enrolled during active disease. The CDR3 DNA reads TGTGCCAGCAGCTTGACTAGCGGGAGTGATTACAATGAGCAGTTCTTC. Its protein product is CASSLTSGSDYNEQFF.